Following are 11 T cell receptor beta chains from one sample sequenced in a study of blood T cell repertoires in COVID-19. Sequencing used immunoSEQ multiplex PCR; TCRdb keeps in-frame clones, though not all of them. Among 200,000 to 250,000 clones listed, roughly four fifths were seen once. Source material: peripheral blood. These receptors all stem from an elderly woman with COVID-19, enrolled during active disease.

The chain links TRBV18 to TRBJ2-1, with 9 bases aligning to TRBD2. The CDR3 is 14 residues long. The germline gives CDR1 KGHSH, CDR2 LQKENI. The ends lost 4 bases at V and 4 bases at J; junction bases unmatched: 2. CDR3 residues: CASSLTSGYNEQFF. Written as DNA, the CDR3 is TGTGCCAGCTCACTTACTAGCGGGTACAATGAGCAGTTCTTC.

The chain couples TRBV5-4 to TRBJ2-1, with D perhaps TRBD2 (6 bases). Germline CDR1 and CDR2: SGHNT and YYREEE (reference sequence). Trimming removed 7 bases at V and 8 bases at J, with 22 bases between. The CDR3 spans 15 residues. This CDR3 reads CASSPTSSLPYEQFF. The CDR3 DNA sequence: TGTGCCAGCTCCCCCACTAGCTCCCTTCCCTATGAGCAGTTCTTC.

This rearrangement joins TRBV19 to TRBJ2-6; D unresolved. The CDR3 contains 15 residues. V was cut by 9 bases and J by 0 bases, with 12 bases left in between. Germline CDR1 reads LNHDA; CDR2 reads SQIVND (reference sequence). CDR3 loop: CASLTWSSGANVLTF. The CDR3 coding sequence is TGTGCCAGCCTGACATGGTCCTCTGGGGCCAACGTCCTGACTTTC.

This chain connects TRBV18 to TRBJ1-3, with D tentatively TRBD1 (6 bases). This CDR3 comprises 18 residues. Germline V CDR1 and CDR2: KGHSH, LQKENI. The V and J ends lost 5 bases and 0 bases respectively, with 20 bases between them. The CDR3 region has the DNA TGTGCCAGCTCATGGGTGGACAGAAGTTATATCTCTGGAAACACCATATATTTT. It specifies CASSWVDRSYISGNTIYF.

The V and J genes are TRBV6-5 and TRBJ2-7; D gene uncertain. V lost 6 bases, J lost 1 base, and 10 bases lay in between. Germline V gene sequence: CDR1 MNHEY, CDR2 SVGAGI. CDR3 size: 13 residues. CDR3: CASRAGRSYEQYF. CDR3 sequence (DNA): TGTGCCAGCAGGGCTGGCAGATCCTACGAGCAGTACTTC.

A word on this clone: The same CDR3 also results from other DNA sequences found in this sample. The V call is TRBV5-1, the J call TRBJ2-7; 7 positions agree with TRBD1. The germline gives CDR1 SGHRS, CDR2 YFSETQ. The CDR3 has 15 amino acids. V trimming: 0 bases; J trimming: 2 bases; junction bases outside the gene matches: 5. CDR3: CASSLAAGGPYEQYF. The CDR3 DNA follows: TGCGCCAGCAGCTTGGCGGCAGGGGGACCCTACGAGCAGTACTTC.

This clone was counted ten times or more. The chain employs TRBV6-2 or TRBV6-3 and TRBJ1-2; 7 bases align to TRBD1. The CDR3 has 16 amino acids. The ends lost 5 bases at V and 4 bases at J; junction bases unmatched: 13. Germline V gene lookup returns CDR1 MNHEY and CDR2 SVGEGT. The CDR3 bases are TGTGCCAGCAGTGACCCCCGGACAGGATCTTTCTATGGCTACACCTTC. Translated, it gives CASSDPRTGSFYGYTF.

The chain couples TRBV11-2 to TRBJ1-4; D gene uncertain. Germline CDR1 SGHAT, CDR2 FQNNGV. V shed 6 bases and J shed 7 bases, with 12 bases lying between them. The CDR3 is 13 amino acids. CDR3 residues: CASRETGIEKLFF. As DNA, the CDR3 is TGTGCCAGCAGGGAGACGGGGATTGAAAAACTGTTTTTT.

This chain connects TRBV4-2 to TRBJ2-3, with D perhaps TRBD1 (5 bases). With 4 bases removed from V and 4 bases from J, the gap between germline ends came to 15 bases. The germline V gene encodes CDR1 LGHNA and CDR2 YNFKEQ. The CDR3 is 15 residues long. The CDR3 is CASSPPRAGSDTQYF. CDR3 bases: TGTGCCAGCAGCCCCCCCAGGGCAGGGTCAGATACGCAGTATTTT.

Details on this clone: The junction does not match germline at one end; this may be a read error. The chain joins TRBV19 to TRBJ1-3; perhaps TRBD1 as D (6 bases). CDR3 length equals 17 residues. Looked up from germline, CDR1 is LNHDA and CDR2 is SQIVND (reference sequence). CDR3 in amino acids: CASSTGRGPVSGNTIYF. For the CDR3, the DNA is TGTGCCAGCAGTACAGGGAGGGGCCCCGTCTCTGGAAACACCATATATTTT.

This chain's CDR3 is CASSLGLAGGLAYEQYF. The DNA of the CDR3 is TGTGCCAGCAGTCTTGGACTAGCGGGGGGACTGGCCTACGAGCAGTACTTC. The V and J genes are TRBV27 and TRBJ2-7, with 14 bases that match TRBD2. The CDR3 is made up of 17 amino acids. Germline V gene lookup returns CDR1 MNHEY and CDR2 SMNVEV (reference sequence). Germline trimming cut 5 bases from V and 2 bases from J; bases unmatched to any gene: 8.